The 12 T cell receptor beta chains below were found in one sample sequenced in a study of blood T cell repertoires in COVID-19. Clones were read by immunoSEQ multiplex PCR, and TCRdb kept only the in-frame ones, dropping some. The table includes around 430,000 clones, approximately 88% detected once. Sequenced: peripheral blood. The receptors shown here come from a woman in her forties or fifties with COVID-19, enrolled during active disease.

This clone was recorded once. The chain employs TRBV7-9 and TRBJ1-2; perhaps TRBD1 as D (6 bases). This CDR3 has 14 amino acids. Germline CDR1 is SEHNR and CDR2 is FQNEAQ (reference sequence). Trimming pared 5 bases from V and 6 bases from J, leaving 16 bases between. The CDR3 reads CASSPLTGSNGYTF. In DNA form, the CDR3 reads TGTGCCAGCAGCCCGCTTACAGGGTCTAATGGCTACACCTTC. Combining the CDR3 with reference TRBV7-9 and TRBJ1-2 gives the whole variable domain DTGVSQNPRHKITKRGQNVTFRCDPISEHNRLYWYRQTLGQGPEFLTYFQNEAQLEKSRLLSDRFSAERPKGSFSTLEIQRTEQGDSAMYLCASSPLTGSNGYTFGSGTRLTVV.

The V call is TRBV30, the J call TRBJ2-1, with TRBD2 as a possible D gene (5 bases). Germline V CDR1 and CDR2: GTSNPN, SVGIG (reference sequence). The CDR3 runs to 13 residues. Trimming removed 4 bases from V and 3 bases from J, with 10 bases in between. The CDR3: CAWTAAYYNEQFF. CDR3 coding DNA: TGTGCCTGGACAGCGGCCTACTACAATGAGCAGTTCTTC.

This rearrangement joins TRBV30 to TRBJ2-7, with D possibly matching TRBD2 (6 bases). Trimming cost V 0 bases and J 4 bases, with 7 bases left between them. CDR1 and CDR2 (germline): GTSNPN, SVGIG (reference sequence). The CDR3 is made up of 12 amino acids. The CDR3 nucleotides read TGTGCCTGGAGTGTAGGACTATACGAGCAGTACTTC. This sequence encodes CAWSVGLYEQYF. The whole variable domain, filled in from reference TRBV30 and TRBJ2-7, reads SQTIHQWPATLVQPVGSPLSLECTVEGTSNPNLYWYRQAAGRGLQLLFYSVGIGQISSEVPQNLSASRPQDRQFILSSKKLLLSDSGFYLCAWSVGLYEQYFGPGTRLTVT.

The chain recombines TRBV5-4 with TRBJ2-7, with 8 bases lining up with TRBD1. The CDR3 length is 14 residues. V trimming: 1 base; J trimming: 7 bases; junction bases outside the gene matches: 7. Germline CDR1 is SGHNT and CDR2 is YYREEE (reference sequence). DNA of the CDR3: TGTGCCAGCAGCTTGCGTCAGGGGGCAAGTGAGCAGTACTTC. It translates to CASSLRQGASEQYF.

The gene calls are TRBV5-1 and TRBJ2-3, with 9 bases fitting TRBD2. With 0 bases clipped from V and 0 bases from J, the junction kept 5 bases outside the gene matches. CDR1 and CDR2 (germline): SGHRS, YFSETQ. The CDR3 runs to 17 residues. CDR3 DNA sequence: TGCGCCAGCAGCTTGGTCGGAGGACTAGCGAGCACAGATACGCAGTATTTT. Protein: CASSLVGGLASTDTQYF.

This chain's CDR3 is CASSPDSAYQPQHF. CDR3 nucleotides: TGTGCCAGCAGCCCCGACAGCGCCTATCAGCCCCAGCATTTT. V is TRBV7-2 and J is TRBJ1-5; D may be TRBD1 (5 bases). Trimming left V 5 bases short and J 5 bases short, with 13 bases between. Per germline, CDR1 SGHTA and CDR2 FQGNSA. This CDR3 contains 14 residues.

The rearrangement links TRBV7-8 to TRBJ1-4, with D perhaps TRBD1 (5 bases). The CDR3 contains 14 residues. Trimming pared 5 bases from V and 5 bases from J, leaving 12 bases between. From germline, CDR1 is SGHVS and CDR2 FQNEAQ. The CDR3 DNA reads as TGTGCCAGCAGCCATATAGGGGAAAATGAAAAACTGTTTTTT. Translating gives CASSHIGENEKLFF.

The chain joins TRBV12-3 or TRBV12-4 to TRBJ1-6, with D perhaps matching TRBD1 (5 bases). The CDR3 extends over 12 amino acids. Trimming cost V 6 bases and J 14 bases, with 14 bases left between them. The CDR3 DNA reads TGTGCCAGCAGATCCGGACAAAGGGCCCTCCACTTT. Translating it yields CASRSGQRALHF.

The chain combines TRBV15 with TRBJ1-5; TRBD1 is a possible D gene (6 bases). Trimming pared 0 bases from V and 5 bases from J, leaving 23 bases between. This CDR3 comprises 19 residues. Germline V gene lookup returns CDR1 LNHNV and CDR2 YYDKDF (reference sequence). CDR3 nucleotide sequence: TGTGCCACCAGCAGAGATCCCGTGAAACAGGGTACCGGGGATCAGCCCCAGCATTTT. Translation gives CATSRDPVKQGTGDQPQHF.

V and J are TRBV11-2 and TRBJ1-4, with a possible D match to TRBD1 (5 bases). The CDR3 covers 14 residues. Germline loops: CDR1 SGHAT, CDR2 FQNNGV. Trimming shortened V by 0 bases and J by 7 bases, and 9 bases separated the two germline ends. The CDR3 coding sequence is TGTGCCAGCAGCTTAGACAGGGCGAGTGAAAAACTGTTTTTT. Translating gives CASSLDRASEKLFF.

The chain uses TRBV6-5 and TRBJ2-1; D might be TRBD1 (5 bases). V lost 3 bases and J lost 8, with 17 bases in between. Germline V gives CDR1 MNHEY, CDR2 SVGAGI. The CDR3 totals 15 residues. The CDR3 region has the DNA TGTGCCAGCAGTTATGGGGCGGTGGCTTTCCATGAGCAGTTCTTC. Amino acid sequence: CASSYGAVAFHEQFF.

V is TRBV6-6 and J is TRBJ1-3, with 7 bases fitting TRBD1. Germline V gene data show CDR1 as MNHNY and CDR2 as SVGAGI (reference sequence). The CDR3 is made up of 18 amino acids. Losses at the gene ends were 5 bases for V and 1 base for J; bases not matched to a gene: 14. The DNA for the CDR3 is TGTGCCAGCAGTCCACCGAGGACAGGCTTGTTTTCTGGAAACACCATATATTTT. This encodes CASSPPRTGLFSGNTIYF.